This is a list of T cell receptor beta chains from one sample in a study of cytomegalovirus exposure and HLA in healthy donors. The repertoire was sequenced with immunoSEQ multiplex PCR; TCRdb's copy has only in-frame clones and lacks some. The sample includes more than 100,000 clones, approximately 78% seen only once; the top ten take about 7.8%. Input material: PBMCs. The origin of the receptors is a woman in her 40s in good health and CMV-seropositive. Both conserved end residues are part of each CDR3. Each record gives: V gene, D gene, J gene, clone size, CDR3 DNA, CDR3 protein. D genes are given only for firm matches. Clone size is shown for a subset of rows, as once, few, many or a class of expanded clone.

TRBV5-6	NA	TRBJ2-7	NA	TGTGCCACCAGTGGACAGTCCTACGAGCAGTACTTC	CATSGQSYEQYF
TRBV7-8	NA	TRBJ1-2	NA	TGTGCCAGCAGCTTAGGGGAGAGATTGAATGGACAGATCTATGGCTACACCTTC	CASSLGERLNGQIYGYTF
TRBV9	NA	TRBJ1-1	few	TGTGCCAGCAGCCGAGGGGGGGGGATGGACACTGAAGCTTTCTTT	CASSRGGGMDTEAFF
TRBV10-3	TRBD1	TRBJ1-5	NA	TGTGCCATCAGTGAGGACAGGGGTGGCAATCAGCCCCAGCATTTT	CAISEDRGGNQPQHF
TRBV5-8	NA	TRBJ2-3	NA	TGTGCCAGCAGCCCGACGGGTACAGATACGCAGTATTTT	CASSPTGTDTQYF
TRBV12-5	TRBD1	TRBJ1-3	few	TGTGCTAGTGCCCCTAGCCTGGGACAGGCCCACTCTGGAAACACCATATATTTT	CASAPSLGQAHSGNTIYF
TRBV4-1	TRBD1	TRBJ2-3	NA	TGCGCCAGCAGCCAAGCAGGGAGTGGGACAGGGGGCCCAGATACGCAGTATTTT	CASSQAGSGTGGPDTQYF
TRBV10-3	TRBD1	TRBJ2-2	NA	TGTGCCATCGGACAGGGGGAATGGGAGCTGTTTTTT	CAIGQGEWELFF
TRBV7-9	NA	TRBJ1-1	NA	TGTGCCAGCAGCCGGGAAGGGTTGACTGAAGCTTTCTTT	CASSREGLTEAFF
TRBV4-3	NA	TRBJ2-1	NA	TGCGCCAGCAGCCAAGAGGACAGTAACTACAATGAGCAGTTCTTC	CASSQEDSNYNEQFF
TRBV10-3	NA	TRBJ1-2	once	TGTGCCATTTCCGGAGGCAACCAAGGTGGCTACACCTTC	CAISGGNQGGYTF
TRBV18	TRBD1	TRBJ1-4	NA	TGTGCCAGCTCGCGGGACAGAGTTAATGAAAAACTGTTTTTT	CASSRDRVNEKLFF
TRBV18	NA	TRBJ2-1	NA	TGTGCCAGCTCTGGGAGGACAAACGCGGGTGAGCAGTTCTTC	CASSGRTNAGEQFF
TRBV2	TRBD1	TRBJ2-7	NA	TGTGCCAGCAACCATCTCCGGGACAGGGTAGCGAACGAGCAGTACTTC	CASNHLRDRVANEQYF
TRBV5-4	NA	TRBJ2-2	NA	TGTGCCAGCAGCTTGGATCGGGGTTTCACCGGGGAGCTGTTTTTT	CASSLDRGFTGELFF
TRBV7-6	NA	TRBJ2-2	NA	TGTGCCAGCAGCTTAGGGGCCCGGCTAACTTCAAACACCGGGGAGCTGTTTTTT	CASSLGARLTSNTGELFF